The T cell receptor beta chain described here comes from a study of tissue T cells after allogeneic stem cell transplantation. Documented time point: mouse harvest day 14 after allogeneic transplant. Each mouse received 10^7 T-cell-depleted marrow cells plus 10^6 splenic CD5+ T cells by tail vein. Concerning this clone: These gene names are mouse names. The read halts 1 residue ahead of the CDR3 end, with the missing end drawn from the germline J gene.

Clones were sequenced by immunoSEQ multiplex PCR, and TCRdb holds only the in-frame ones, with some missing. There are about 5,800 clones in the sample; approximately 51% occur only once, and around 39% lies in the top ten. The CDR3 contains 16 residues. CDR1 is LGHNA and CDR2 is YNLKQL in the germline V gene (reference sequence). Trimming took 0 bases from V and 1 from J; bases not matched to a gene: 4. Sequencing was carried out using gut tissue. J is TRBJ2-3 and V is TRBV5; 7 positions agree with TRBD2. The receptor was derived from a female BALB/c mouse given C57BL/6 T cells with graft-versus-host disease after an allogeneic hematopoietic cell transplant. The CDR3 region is CASSQDPLGGAETLYF. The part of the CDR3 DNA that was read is TGTGCCAGCAGCCAAGATCCCCTGGGGGGTGCAGAAACGCTGTAT.